Listed below are T cell receptor beta chains from one sample, sequenced in a study of blood T cell repertoires in COVID-19. Assay used: immunoSEQ multiplex PCR; TCRdb lists only in-frame clones, some missing. The sample lists about 75,000 clones, approximately 74% seen once, with around 2.6% in the top ten. Sequencing was performed on peripheral blood. The receptors derive from a human donor with acute or convalescent COVID-19. The donor label of this sample is uncertain. Both conserved end residues are trimmed from each CDR3. Each record gives: CDR3 protein, V gene.

CDR3 protein: ASSPYRGMGNQPQH; V gene: TRBV28
CDR3 protein: ASGLGQGVVDTQY; V gene: TRBV12-5
CDR3 protein: AREQGASDYT; V gene: TRBV6-4
CDR3 protein: ASSQGWGGRSEQY; V gene: TRBV3-1/TRBV3-2
CDR3 protein: ASSSLAAGELF; V gene: TRBV25-1
CDR3 protein: ATQGVGGNQPQH; V gene: TRBV25-1
CDR3 protein: ASSELGTGVV; V gene: TRBV6-1
CDR3 protein: AIRTGLAGGSYEQY; V gene: TRBV10-3
CDR3 protein: ASSYPPGQNTGELF; V gene: TRBV5-4
CDR3 protein: ASSQVHGGLNQPQH; V gene: TRBV3-1/TRBV3-2
CDR3 protein: ASSLGLATYEQY; V gene: TRBV7-2
CDR3 protein: AISESGQEEAF; V gene: TRBV10-3
CDR3 protein: ASTQPQGVNTEAF; V gene: TRBV28
CDR3 protein: ASSYYEQY; V gene: TRBV6-4
CDR3 protein: ASRRQGGGTDTQY; V gene: TRBV5-5
CDR3 protein: ASSPGGRGLVGEQY; V gene: TRBV5-4
CDR3 protein: ASSLGQGGSGNTIY; V gene: TRBV5-1
CDR3 protein: ASSLPSGGGNEQF; V gene: TRBV5-1
CDR3 protein: ASSAEQGSGGYT; V gene: TRBV28
CDR3 protein: ASSTGTGRTLYRPQH; V gene: TRBV21-1
CDR3 protein: ASSQGATGGADNEQF; V gene: TRBV4-3
CDR3 protein: ASQLSPYEAF; V gene: TRBV2
CDR3 protein: ASSFTGGRDVYEKLF; V gene: TRBV7-9
CDR3 protein: ASTSGRGRLADTGELF; V gene: TRBV27
CDR3 protein: ASSPVQGARTQY; V gene: TRBV9
CDR3 protein: ASSPPGRTGLNNEQF; V gene: TRBV18
CDR3 protein: AISPGQGSDQPQH; V gene: TRBV10-3
CDR3 protein: ASSTGGTYEQY; V gene: TRBV12-3/TRBV12-4
CDR3 protein: SVAVSSNQPQH; V gene: TRBV29-1
CDR3 protein: ASSIPRPGQGAGTQY; V gene: TRBV7-2
CDR3 protein: ASSLTANYGYT; V gene: TRBV28
CDR3 protein: ASSSRGTTRMDEQF; V gene: TRBV27
CDR3 protein: ASAVGGIGGWETQY; V gene: TRBV28
CDR3 protein: ASSLVAGAAKNIQY; V gene: TRBV5-1
CDR3 protein: ASSLTGDTEAF; V gene: TRBV7-9
CDR3 protein: ASRQSGTGIPF; V gene: TRBV19
CDR3 protein: ASSSQQGAGANVLT; V gene: TRBV7-2
CDR3 protein: ASSPTAYEQY; V gene: TRBV2
CDR3 protein: ASSQDYNQPQH; V gene: TRBV4-3
CDR3 protein: SFRFGVTGELF; V gene: TRBV29-1
CDR3 protein: ASVRREGRTDTQY; V gene: TRBV19
CDR3 protein: ASSAGQKDGYT; V gene: TRBV19
CDR3 protein: ATTGVGTDTQY; V gene: TRBV24-1